This TCR beta chain was sequenced for a study of OX40 agonist ivuxolimab in advanced cancers. Study details: The patients' treatment was ivuxolimab, an agonistic anti-OX40 (CD134) antibody. Three patients responded partially, comprising one with hepatocellular carcinoma and two with cutaneous melanoma.

There are a few counts of this clone. The germline V and J ends were trimmed by 5 bases and 4 bases, with 17 bases remaining between them. This CDR3 region has 15 residues. Germline V CDR1 and CDR2: SGHTA, FQGTGA. The method was immunoSEQ multiplex PCR; TCRdb's version includes in-frame clones alone and lacks a portion of them. The sample records some 150,000 clones, about 92% being singletons. The specimen comprised CD4+ or CD8+ T cells sorted from blood, sampled in a trial of the OX40 agonist ivuxolimab. This receptor was identified in an adult with an advanced solid tumor such as melanoma, head and neck, liver or kidney cancer. The chain uses TRBV7-3 and TRBJ1-1; D not resolved. The CDR3 here is CASSPITEVTTEAFF. Written as DNA, the CDR3 is TGTGCCAGCAGCCCTATCACCGAGGTGACCACTGAAGCTTTCTTT.